This T cell receptor beta chain was captured by sequencing in a study of shared clonotypes between healthy human individuals. Points from the study as a whole: What limited the represented genetic and exposure-history diversity was the small number of donors. Clonotypes shared by all four sorted-subset donors had higher generation probabilities than non-shared clonotypes.

Sequencing used immunoSEQ multiplex PCR; TCRdb keeps in-frame clones, though not all of them. This sample has about 2.5 million clones, with 85% to 95% found just once. A word on this clone: Antigen: not known.

Germline lookup yields CDR1 MDHEN and CDR2 SYDVKM. The CDR3 is made up of 15 amino acids. V lost 4 bases and J lost 0, with 9 bases in between. What was sequenced was naive CD4+ T cells from PBMCs. Subset specified: CD45RA+ positively selected. The gene calls are TRBV28 and TRBJ1-4, with unresolved D. This clonotype was sampled from a man between 18 and 35 years old in good health. Some clones in this sample may be carry-over from other donors' samples. The chain's CDR3 is CASSSRFATNEKLFF. The CDR3 bases are TGTGCCAGCAGTTCTCGGTTTGCAACTAATGAAAAACTGTTTTTT.